Shown below are 17 T cell receptor beta chains from a single sample sequenced in a study of cytomegalovirus exposure and HLA in healthy donors. PCR was performed using 60 Vbeta and 13 Jbeta primers. Method: immunoSEQ multiplex PCR; TCRdb's copy keeps in-frame clones and lacks some. The data hold over 95,000 clones, with around 82% observed a single time. The sequenced material came from PBMCs. The receptors were gathered from a man aged 35-49 years in good health and CMV-seronegative.

Comments on this clone: One end of the junction is discordant with germline, which a read error may explain. Here the CDR3 reads CATSRDEGGARNIQYF. The CDR3 DNA is TGTGCCACCAGCAGAGATGAAGGGGGGGCCAGAAACATTCAGTACTTC. The rearrangement links TRBV15 to TRBJ2-4, with a tentative D call TRBD2 (7 bases). This CDR3 is built from 16 residues. CDR1 LNHNV and CDR2 YYDKDF come from the germline V gene (reference sequence).

This chain connects TRBV28 to TRBJ1-2; a weak D match, TRBD1 (6 bases). V lost 3 bases, J lost 10 bases, and 18 bases lay in between. Germline CDR1 is MDHEN and CDR2 is SYDVKM. CDR3 length: 14 amino acids. CDR3 sequence (DNA): TGTGCCAGCAGTTTGTTCACTGACAGGCATCTCTACACCTTC. It yields the protein CASSLFTDRHLYTF.

The V gene is TRBV5-4, the J gene TRBJ2-7; TRBD2 might be the D (6 bases). The CDR3 loop spans 14 amino acids. V was cut by 5 bases and J by 0 bases, with 12 bases left in between. The V gene's germline CDR1 is SGHNT and CDR2 YYREEE (reference sequence). In DNA form, the CDR3 reads TGTGCCAGCAGTTGGCGCGGGACCTCCTACGAGCAGTACTTC. Encoded protein: CASSWRGTSYEQYF.

V and J are TRBV2 and TRBJ1-2; D unresolved. Trimming stripped 2 bases from V and 6 bases from J, with 10 bases between. Germline CDR1 SNHLY, CDR2 FYNNEI. The CDR3 runs 13 residues. The DNA of the CDR3 is TGTGCCAGCAGTGAAAGTCAGAGGCATGGCTACACCTTC. Protein product: CASSESQRHGYTF.

The J gene is TRBJ2-2, the V gene TRBV25-1; a possible D gene is TRBD1 (5 bases). Germline values: CDR1 MGHDK, CDR2 SYGVNS. The V gene lost 0 bases and the J gene lost 3 bases, with 5 bases spanning the gap. There are 14 residues in the CDR3. The CDR3 DNA sequence: TGTGCCAGCAGTGAATACAGGGACACCGGGGAGCTGTTTTTT. It specifies CASSEYRDTGELFF.

V usage is TRBV27 and J usage is TRBJ2-5, with 8 bases aligning to TRBD2. The CDR3 covers 14 residues. The V gene end was trimmed by 7 bases and the J gene end by 5 bases; junction bases not matched to a gene: 9. Germline V CDR1 and CDR2: MNHEY, SMNVEV (reference sequence). The CDR3 coding sequence is TGTGCCAGCAAGAGGAGCGGGGGATCGGAGACCCAGTACTTC. Protein sequence: CASKRSGGSETQYF.

The chain employs TRBV5-8 and TRBJ2-5; possibly TRBD1 for D (7 bases). Germline assignment: CDR1 SGHTS and CDR2 YDEGEE. V lost 0 bases to trimming and J lost 3 bases, with 15 bases between them. The CDR3 covers 16 residues. The CDR3 here is CASSLGAGGNEETQYF. The CDR3 nucleotides read TGTGCCAGCAGCTTGGGAGCAGGGGGGAACGAAGAGACCCAGTACTTC.

The chain couples TRBV18 to TRBJ2-2, with D perhaps TRBD1 (5 bases). CDR1 is KGHSH and CDR2 is LQKENI in the germline V gene. This CDR3 region has 16 residues. Trimming stripped 3 bases from V and 1 base from J, with 12 bases between. The chain's CDR3 is CASSPLGQGNTGELFF. For the CDR3, the DNA is TGTGCCAGCTCACCTCTTGGGCAGGGGAACACCGGGGAGCTGTTTTTT.

This clone was picked up one time. The chain carries TRBV5-6 and TRBJ1-2; 11 bases fit TRBD1. The CDR3 is made up of 16 amino acids. Unmatched junction bases numbered 5, after V lost 4 bases and J lost 0 bases. Germline V CDR1 and CDR2: SGHDT, YYEEEE. The CDR3 reads CASSADRGHANYGYTF. CDR3 nucleotide sequence: TGTGCCAGCAGCGCGGACAGGGGGCATGCTAACTATGGCTACACCTTC.

The chain couples TRBV28 to TRBJ2-1, with 8 bases identical to TRBD2. The V gene end was trimmed by 7 bases and the J gene end by 12 bases; junction bases not matched to a gene: 20. The CDR3 runs 16 residues. The germline gives CDR1 MDHEN, CDR2 SYDVKM. CDR3 sequence (DNA): TGTGCCAGCAAAGATGGACTAGCCGGGGAGGGGGTGTCGCAGTTCTTC. It specifies CASKDGLAGEGVSQFF.

This chain connects TRBV9 to TRBJ1-2; 8 bases align to TRBD1. J lost 4 bases, V lost 4 bases, and 6 bases had no gene match. This CDR3 contains 14 residues. Germline V CDR1 and CDR2: SGDLS, YYNGEE. The DNA of the CDR3 is TGTGCCAGCAGCACCGGACAGGGCCTCTATGGCTACACCTTC. Translating gives CASSTGQGLYGYTF. The full variable domain, completed using reference TRBV9 and TRBJ1-2, is DSGVTQTPKHLITATGQRVTLRCSPRSGDLSVYWYQQSLDQGLQFLIQYYNGEERAKGNILERFSAQQFPDLHSELNLSSLELGDSALYFCASSTGQGLYGYTFGSGTRLTVV.

The J gene is TRBJ2-1, the V gene TRBV5-4, with 10 bases matching TRBD1. Germline V gene sequence: CDR1 SGHNT, CDR2 YYREEE (reference sequence). After removal of 4 bases from V and 9 bases from J, the junction contained 10 bases not matched to a gene. The CDR3 has 15 residues. CDR3 DNA: TGTGCCAGCAGCCAGACGGGACAGGGGAACGGTGAGCAGTTCTTC. Residues: CASSQTGQGNGEQFF.

This rearrangement joins TRBV10-2 to TRBJ2-7; D gene ambiguous. The CDR3 runs 12 residues. The germline V and J ends were trimmed by 3 bases and 6 bases, with 9 bases remaining between them. Germline V gives CDR1 WSHSY, CDR2 SAAADI. The CDR3, as DNA: TGCGCCAGCAGTGATCAGATTTTCGAGCAGTACTTC. Protein product: CASSDQIFEQYF.

This clone was recorded once. The chain is built from TRBV7-8 and TRBJ2-2; 8 bases align to TRBD1. This CDR3 comprises 15 residues. Trimming took 3 bases from V and 6 from J; bases not matched to a gene: 6. CDR1 SGHVS and CDR2 FQNEAQ come from the germline V gene. The chain's CDR3 is CASSFRQGPSGELFF. Written as DNA, the CDR3 is TGTGCCAGCAGCTTCCGACAGGGGCCATCCGGGGAGCTGTTTTTT.

The chain couples TRBV10-2 to TRBJ2-1, with TRBD2 matching 12 bases. CDR1 and CDR2 (germline): WSHSY, SAAADI. The CDR3 is made up of 14 amino acids. With V trimmed by 7 bases and J by 10 bases, 8 bases remained unmatched. The CDR3 DNA sequence: TGCGCCAGCACGCTAGCGGGAGGGCCTCGGGAGCAGTTCTTC. Encoded protein: CASTLAGGPREQFF.

The chain combines TRBV14 with TRBJ2-1; 7 positions match TRBD1. J gave up 5 bases and V 1 base, and 5 bases lay outside the gene matches. From germline, CDR1 is SGHDN and CDR2 FVKESK. This CDR3 is 15 amino acids long. CDR3 in DNA: TGTGCCAGCAGCCAAGTGCCAGGGGGAAACAATGAGCAGTTCTTC. It yields the protein CASSQVPGGNNEQFF.

This chain joins TRBV5-1 and TRBJ2-7, with 10 nucleotides matching TRBD1. CDR1 and CDR2 (germline): SGHRS, YFSETQ. The CDR3 spans 15 residues. J gave up 0 bases and V 4 bases, and 4 bases lay outside the gene matches. The CDR3 DNA reads TGCGCCAGCAGCGGCGGGACAGGGGACTCCTACGAGCAGTACTTC. It encodes CASSGGTGDSYEQYF.